This is a list of T cell receptor beta chains from one sample in a study of blood T cell repertoires in COVID-19. The protocol was immunoSEQ multiplex PCR, while the TCRdb copy is restricted to in-frame clones and leaves out a portion. The repertoire holds about 300,000 clones, with roughly 88% as singletons. The sequencing input was peripheral blood. The receptor set was obtained from a woman aged 25 to 45 who had recovered from COVID-19. CDR3s leave out the opening cysteine and the closing phenylalanine or tryptophan.

TRBV5-1	13	ASSLALRQTYEQY
TRBV3-1/TRBV3-2	14	ASSQGPGQGSYEQY
TRBV6-2/TRBV6-3	12	ASSWNQGSYEQY
TRBV9	13	ASSTGDSYNSPLH
TRBV28	11	ASTPDRNYGYT
TRBV4-3	14	ASSQGWTSGQETQY
TRBV7-9	13	ASSLRGVNQETQY
TRBV19	12	ASATGTGSVEQY
TRBV18	11	ASSDPTGDGYT
TRBV27	12	ASSFDRGNEKLF
TRBV7-8	13	ASSLGTGGTYEQY
TRBV30	10	AWTGVASPLH
TRBV5-4	12	ASSLAGVSDTQY
TRBV28	12	ASSLPDGNYGYT
TRBV19	11	ASSTRKADTQY
TRBV7-9	12	ASSLQGVNTEAF
TRBV7-2	12	ASSSDRTNTEAF
TRBV5-1	12	ASSLDRSTGELF
TRBV28	14	ASSLSGDRVVYGYT
TRBV18	13	ASSHDSRMNTEAF
TRBV5-4	10	ASTTGLYGYT
TRBV19	12	ASTSDRGPEKLF
TRBV11-1	11	ASSLAGRDIQY
TRBV2	11	ASSDALRETQY
TRBV2	12	ASGARRDYNEQF
TRBV27	12	ASSFATADYEQY
TRBV30	13	AWSATSGVLNEQF
TRBV11-2	13	ASSLGLAGYYEQY
TRBV19	12	ASSGTGFDYGYT
TRBV6-2/TRBV6-3	12	ASSLGGTNEKLF
TRBV28	13	ASSPGLSSGNTIY
TRBV5-1	11	ASNGEIGGELF
TRBV6-5	12	ASRLGLAEETQY
TRBV24-1	13	ATSGPGQATDTQY
TRBV15	13	ATSREAGGYNEQF
TRBV7-2	13	ASSLAQGSGQPQH
TRBV12-3/TRBV12-4	11	ASSLNGNYGYT
TRBV24-1	14	ATSDPLTGGAETQY
TRBV24-1	10	ATSQGNYGYT
TRBV2	11	ASSTGFEETQY
TRBV5-6	13	ASSLEGQGLETQY
TRBV6-4	14	ASSDDTSGGKDTQY
TRBV7-3	12	ASSPTGQGEGYT
TRBV6-6	11	ASSPTGATEAF
TRBV5-6	10	ASSLASDEQY
TRBV12-3/TRBV12-4	8	ASITGEQF
TRBV5-5	12	ASSHGQGGTEAF
TRBV2	10	AFGTGTYEQY
TRBV28	14	ASSFPGTGGLDTQY